This TCR beta chain stems from a study of cytomegalovirus exposure and HLA in healthy donors (dated by TCRdb to 2016 to 2017). With regard to the full study: An earlier analysis of some 620 of the donors reported about 260 Gb of sequence data and 90 million to 120 million unique TCR beta sequences obtained from about 179 million T cells. Approximately 330 gigabases of sequencing data and 75 million to 85 million unique TCR sequences made up an early release that covered approximately 620 HLA-typed donors. Of the 398 genotyped donors, approximately 82% fell in the genetic ancestry cluster associated with self-reported Caucasian donors. The aim of the study was to test whether cataloging public T cell receptors could identify signatures of past pathogen exposure. The study used immunosequencing to profile the T cell repertoires of more than 650 subjects and linked those repertoires to cytomegalovirus serostatus. Along with the approximately 600-subject first cohort, a separate validation cohort of over a hundred different subjects was used. To predict cytomegalovirus infection status, the study brought together high-throughput TCR immunosequencing, statistical association of individual TCRs with disease status, and machine learning. A later analysis re-analyzed previously published TCR beta repertoires from approximately 670 donors and added high-resolution HLA genotyping to study TCR occurrence patterns. In the later analysis, no new phenotypic data were used to find candidate immune exposures; instead, reliance was placed on TCR beta sequences and their occurrence across donors. In an earlier analysis of 587 of the donors, high-throughput TCR beta sequencing was used to judge whether each TCR beta V gene segment behaved as functional or pseudogenic. Donor age, sex, ethnicity and CMV serostatus were collected together with the repertoire data. Genome-wide SNP genotypes for about 60% of the roughly 670 donors were used in a later genetic analysis, which treated that subset as a discovery cohort. All discovery cohort repertoires had been generated on a single sequencing platform. Class I and class II HLA loci were covered by the typing at four-digit resolution. The number of donors typed differed by locus, with roughly 620-630 for A, B, C, DRB1 and DQB1, roughly 520 for DQA1, 606 for DPA1, and 450 to 480 for DPB1. A handful of DR-DQ haplotypes were handled as single units for association and clustering because linkage in the cohort was strong. Among 398 genotyped donors of the cohort, an average of roughly 230,000 unique TCR beta nucleotide sequences was sequenced per donor, of which roughly 17% were non-productive.

The cohort comprised some 730 healthy bone marrow donors. Cohort members were all nominally healthy when sampled, although unrecorded immune exposures were likely present. The donor was CMV seronegative and belonged to the group of 350 to 400 seronegative cohort members. A peripheral blood sample was provided by each donor, and peripheral blood mononuclear cells were used for TCR beta sequencing. Genomic DNA extraction from the blood cell samples was performed with the Qiagen DNeasy Blood Extraction Kit. The paper's findings and limits, for the study overall: In a later analysis, around 15,000 TCR beta sequences were associated with specific HLA alleles at a false discovery rate of 0.05. The classifier was reported to diagnose cytomegalovirus status with high specificity and sensitivity in both the original cohort and the validation cohort. The study gave a list of 150 to 200 TCR beta chains associated with cytomegalovirus. An association between a missense DCLRE1C variant and V-gene and J-gene trimming of TCR beta chains was found in a later genetic analysis and replicated in an independent cohort. Sequencing depth was assumed to be roughly uniform across donors in the presence/absence analyses, though that assumption may not hold. A further reported finding was that TCR beta sequences accurately predicted the HLA-A and HLA-B alleles for most subjects in the first cohort. Because HLA typing was unavailable for some donors at each locus, only the typed subset was used in association tests. The cohort was sequenced for TCR beta chains only, and without alpha or paired-chain data the features that could be detected were limited. Several of the top co-occurrence clusters appeared to be linked to parvovirus B19, influenza, CMV and Epstein-Barr virus, according to a later analysis. A later genetic analysis reported fewer N-insertions in productive TCRs among donors in an Asian-associated ancestry cluster than the roughly 620-donor mean. While some public TCRs were present in many individuals, most TCR sequences turned up only very rarely across donors. A later analysis found that HLA-associated TCR beta chains were more clonally expanded and had lower generation probabilities than equally common non-associated chains. According to the authors, the approach could potentially be generalized to other disease states and immunological phenotypes. Because counts were too low, seventeen rarely observed V segments, including chromosome 9 orphons, were left out of the earlier analysis of approximately 580 of the donors. Immune exposure information for the cohort was limited to CMV serostatus. The sequencing pipeline was judged likely to have produced a cluster of highly shared sequence variants as a technical artifact. In an earlier analysis of under 600 of the donors, most TCR beta V segments were observed in productive rearrangements about 87% or about 30% of the time, broadly matching IMGT annotations. A later analysis found that TCR association rates varied across HLA loci, with DRB1 alleles showing the most associated TCRs and HLA-C alleles the fewest. Linkage disequilibrium might explain the correlated functional status among segregating V segments, but an unknown experimental factor could not be ruled out. When HLA alleles, especially DR and DQ, strongly co-occurred, TCR associations were difficult to assign to individual alleles. In vitro tests confirmed that a few of the cytomegalovirus-associated TCR beta chains recognize cytomegalovirus antigens. Some IMGT-functional V segments, including TRBV6-2 and TRBV6-3, could not be told apart with the 87-base-pair reads, so those segments were excluded. According to a later analysis, most CMV-associated TCR beta chains appeared to be HLA-restricted, and the HLA associations seemed to be driven largely by CMV exposure.

The V and J ends are trimmed by 5 bases and 8 bases, leaving 10 bases between them. The CDR1 and CDR2 encoded by the germline V gene (reference sequence) are LNHDA and SQIVND. The CDR3 starts with the cysteine, ends with the phenylalanine, and has 13 residues. Only the CDR3 portion is preserved as DNA: 39 bases, with reading frame beginning at the first base. Libraries were prepared through the immunoSEQ multiplex PCR assay. The multiplex PCR relied on a mix of 60 forward primers for TCR Vbeta segments and 13 reverse primers for TCR Jbeta segments. The CDR3 region of rearranged TCR beta genes was amplified from genomic DNA by a multiplex PCR assay. The Illumina HiSeq System was used to sequence the amplified TCR beta libraries as 87-base-pair reads. The study's own analysis went as follows. Across the 500 to 700 repertoires, a later analysis counted approximately 75 million unique TCR beta chains, 8.5 million to 12 million of which were shared by at least two donors. To remove PCR and sequencing errors, raw reads were error-corrected and collapsed into unique sequences using a nearest-neighbor algorithm that merged closely related sequences. Alignment of CDR3 sequences to IMGT reference sequences was used to assign V, D and J gene segments. For a sequence to be retained, at least a six-nucleotide match to both a V gene segment and a J gene segment was required. Rearrangements were called productive when the CDR3 lacked stop codons and stayed in frame with V and J; all others were non-productive. Following IMGT convention, CDR3 was defined as the stretch from the second conserved V-encoded cysteine up to the conserved J-encoded phenylalanine. Sequences without an unambiguous match to a single V gene segment were excluded from the earlier analysis of several hundred of the donors. An earlier analysis of 587 of the donors called V segments functional above 56.7% productive rearrangements and segregating when the between-donor standard deviation exceeded 5%. A statistical classification framework was built to diagnose cytomegalovirus status from the catalog of TCR beta chain sequences. V and J gene assignment, in a later analysis, came from comparing TCR nucleotide sequences with IMGT/GENE-DB human TR gene sequences. Using the TCRdist pipeline, a later analysis assigned CDR3 sequences along with most-parsimonious VDJ recombination scenarios. In a later analysis, each TCR beta chain was defined by its CDR3 amino acid sequence together with its V-gene family, and reads without a unique V-gene family were excluded. As a way to deal with suspected cross-contamination and a sequencing artifact, a later analysis dropped approximately 590 nucleotide sequences that were highly shared and had low generation probability. In a later analysis, a clonal expansion index was calculated for each public chain from normalized within-repertoire ranks of inferred template counts. A later analysis computed generation probabilities with a VDJ recombination model fitted to out-of-frame rearrangements, and checked the results against IGoR. In a later analysis, TCR-TCR, TCR-HLA and TCR-CMV co-occurrence was scored with hypergeometric tests, and a repertoire-size bias correction was applied to TCR pairs. False discovery rates were estimated in a later analysis by permuting HLA or CMV assignments 20 times. In a later analysis, co-occurring TCRs were grouped with DBSCAN, and TCRdist sequence similarity was added when clustering was performed within HLA-allele-positive subsets. Repertoires with fewer than 30,000 or more than 120,000 public chains were left out of co-occurrence clustering, as were a few repertoires with anomalous nucleotide sharing. TCRdb limited this immuneACCESS table to in-frame rearrangements with V and J called. A share of clones is missing; checked studies link under half to unresolved V genes, and the rest is unexplained. That table supplies the V and J calls and clone size; D and trimming were determined from the DNA. This sample gives tens of thousands of clones in total; roughly three quarters of them show up just once. Jointly, the top ten make up about 2.9% of the sample.

Concerning this clone itself: There is no known antigen for this receptor. Base qualities are not provided; no much larger clone lies one nucleotide away.

The sequencing sample was made of PBMCs. This sequence was found in a young man in good health and CMV-seronegative. In this chain, TRBV19 is recombined with TRBJ1-6; the D gene is perhaps TRBD1, from 5 matching bases. CDR3 loop: CASSWGRDSPLHF. The DNA is as follows: TGTGCCAGTAGTTGGGGGAGGGATTCACCCCTCCACTTT.